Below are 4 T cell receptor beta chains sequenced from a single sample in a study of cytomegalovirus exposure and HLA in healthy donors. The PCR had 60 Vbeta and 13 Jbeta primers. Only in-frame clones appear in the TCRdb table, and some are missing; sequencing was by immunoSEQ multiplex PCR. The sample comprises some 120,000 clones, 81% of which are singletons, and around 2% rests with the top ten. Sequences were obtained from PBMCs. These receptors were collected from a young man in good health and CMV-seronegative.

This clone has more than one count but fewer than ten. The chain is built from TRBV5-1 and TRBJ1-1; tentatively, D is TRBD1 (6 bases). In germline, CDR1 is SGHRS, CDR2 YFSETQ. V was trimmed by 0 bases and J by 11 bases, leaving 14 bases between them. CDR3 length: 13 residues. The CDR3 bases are TGCGCCAGCAGCTTGGGACAGGAAAGGAAGGCTTTCTTT. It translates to CASSLGQERKAFF.

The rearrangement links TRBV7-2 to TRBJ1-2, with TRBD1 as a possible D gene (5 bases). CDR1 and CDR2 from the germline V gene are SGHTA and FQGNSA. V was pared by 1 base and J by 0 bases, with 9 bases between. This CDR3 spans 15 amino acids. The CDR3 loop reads CASSLVGAPNYGYTF. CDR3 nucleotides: TGTGCCAGCAGCTTAGTAGGGGCGCCTAACTATGGCTACACCTTC.

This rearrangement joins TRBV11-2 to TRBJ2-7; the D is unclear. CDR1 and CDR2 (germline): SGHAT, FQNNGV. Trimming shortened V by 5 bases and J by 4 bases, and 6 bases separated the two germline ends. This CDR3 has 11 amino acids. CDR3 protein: CASSQVYEQYF. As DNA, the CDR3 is TGTGCCAGCAGCCAGGTGTACGAGCAGTACTTC.

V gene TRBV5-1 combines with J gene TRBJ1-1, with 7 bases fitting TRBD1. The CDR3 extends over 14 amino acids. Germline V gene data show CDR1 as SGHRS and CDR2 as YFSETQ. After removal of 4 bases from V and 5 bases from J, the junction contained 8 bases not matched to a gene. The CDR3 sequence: CASSPPTGRTEAFF. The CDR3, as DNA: TGCGCCAGCAGCCCCCCGACAGGGAGGACTGAAGCTTTCTTT.